Sequencing of this T cell receptor (beta chain) was carried out in a study of vaccination and CD4 T cells after COVID-19. Study information: Stimulation of cells relied on overlapping spike peptides derived from SARS-CoV-2, HCoV-NL63, HCoV-OC43 and HCoV-229E.

Treatment given: roughly 10-day PBMC culture with coronavirus spike peptide pools or control peptides (ViraFEST assay). These CD4+ T cells came from an unexposed donor, sampled before the COVID-19 pandemic (2011-2018). Trimming cost V 3 bases and J 4 bases; bases outside gene matches: 9. Per germline, CDR1 GTSNPN and CDR2 SVGIG (reference sequence). The CDR3 is 15 residues long. As to this clonotype: Its antigen is undetermined.

Study-level points and caveats: It was found that, in convalescent patients, 304 of 307 vaccine-specific clones were spike mono-reactive.

CD4+ T cells that had been cultured provided DNA sequenced with the Oncomine TCR Beta short-read assay. It was from cultured CD4+ T cells that genomic DNA was extracted. TCRdb re-derived calls from the PCR reads in MiXCR, one entry per CDR3 protein. The sample carries about 7,200 distinct CDR3 sequences, 30% to 40% recorded once. The sample comprised CD4+ T cells from blood, cultured in vitro. The V gene is TRBV30, the J gene TRBJ2-1; 7 positions match TRBD2. The TCR comes from a human donor in good health. The chain's CDR3 is CAWRPKAGSYNEQFF. The CDR3 DNA reads TGTGCCTGGAGGCCTAAAGCGGGGAGTTACAATGAGCAGTTCTTC.